This TCR beta chain was observed in a study of blood T cell repertoires in COVID-19. Looking at the study overall: PBMCs, B-cell-depleted T cells, or T cells were the source of the cDNA or gDNA that made up the material.

Original methodology: Quantification of nucleated cells was approximated via reference gene primer amplification. Using immunoSEQ multiplex PCR, the repertoire was profiled, and TCRdb retains in-frame clones only, with some absent. The V and J calls and clone size are taken from that table; D and trimming were inferred from the DNA. The table records 150,000 or so clones, around four fifths of them present only once. This TCR came from a woman aged 45-59 years who had recovered from COVID-19. Sample: PBMCs or T cells enriched from blood (not recorded which).

The CDR3 sequence is CASSRQGYYGYTF. For the CDR3, the DNA is TGTGCCAGCAGCCGACAGGGCTACTATGGCTACACCTTC. The genes are TRBV7-2 and TRBJ1-2; 7 positions agree with TRBD1. The germline gives CDR1 SGHTA, CDR2 FQGNSA. V shed 5 bases, J shed 3 bases, and the junction held 3 bases outside the gene matches. This CDR3 has 13 amino acids.